This entry concerns a single TCR beta chain. Its specificity is unknown. Other DNA sequences in the sample encode the same CDR3. CDR1 and CDR2 (germline): KGHSH, LQKENI. The CDR3 sequence is 16 residues long. J lost 3 bases, V lost 0 bases, and 4 bases had no gene match. Expressed TCRB transcripts were sequenced, since all the RNA that had been isolated was reverse transcribed. Sequencing used immunoSEQ multiplex PCR; TCRdb keeps in-frame clones, though not all of them. The sample lists hundreds of thousands of clones, about 14% occurring once. These data belong to a study of beta chain features in type 1 diabetes. Across the whole study: Similarity in age, gender and cell yields was seen between patients and healthy donors. Examination covered some 110,000,000 sorted cells spanning all samples. Notes on the study in general: Researchers report that Type 1 diabetes patients had moderately but significantly shorter TCRB CDR3s across all four CD4+ subsets. Short templates might get an advantage during PCR, and this would be equal in patients and controls. VDJ junctions from patients with type 1 diabetes contained fewer insertions and more deletions.

The sample taken for sequencing was naive CD4+ T cells from blood. The sequence was collected from a man aged 18 to 29 with type 1 diabetes. The chain combines TRBV18 with TRBJ2-1; 8 bases agree with TRBD2. The CDR3 sequence is CASSPPGTSGYNEQFF. The CDR3 bases are TGTGCCAGCTCACCACCGGGAACTAGCGGCTACAATGAGCAGTTCTTC. The entire variable domain, with the rest obtained from reference TRBV18 and TRBJ2-1, is as follows: NAGVMQNPRHLVRRRGQEARLRCSPMKGHSHVYWYRQLPEEGLKFMVYLQKENIIDESGMPKERFSAEFPKEGPSILRIQQVVRGDSAAYFCASSPPGTSGYNEQFFGPGTRLTVL.